These 29 T cell receptor beta chains originate from one sample sequenced in a study of blood T cell repertoires in COVID-19. Repertoires were generated with immunoSEQ multiplex PCR, while TCRdb's copy carries only in-frame clones and drops some. The data show about 36,000 clones, around three quarters seen once. The sequencing sample was made of peripheral blood. Receptors were obtained from a man aged 55 to 70 with active COVID-19.

The rearrangement links TRBV6-5 to TRBJ2-6; D is unclear. This CDR3 has 16 amino acids. V lost 2 bases and J 0 bases, leaving 8 bases between the germline ends. Germline V gives CDR1 MNHEY, CDR2 SVGAGI. CDR3 in DNA: TGTGCCAGCAGTTACGAGGTCTTCTCTGGGGCCAACGTCCTGACTTTC. This codes for CASSYEVFSGANVLTF.

CDR3 in DNA: TGTGCCAGCAGCCCCGGGGGAACTAATGAAAAACTGTTTTTT. This gives the protein CASSPGGTNEKLFF. The chain employs TRBV9 and TRBJ1-4; tentatively, D is TRBD1 (5 bases). Per the germline V gene, CDR1 is SGDLS and CDR2 is YYNGEE. The ends were cut back, 4 bases at V and 1 base at J, with 8 bases in the middle. The CDR3 extends over 14 amino acids.

The sample holds a few counts of this clone. The chain uses TRBV6-4 and TRBJ2-3; 10 nucleotides align to TRBD2. After removal of 2 bases from V and 3 bases from J, the junction contained 2 bases not matched to a gene. The length of the CDR3 is 15 residues. Germline V lookup: CDR1 MRHNA, CDR2 SNTAGT. CDR3 loop: CASSDRAGGTDTQYF. CDR3 sequence (DNA): TGTGCCAGCAGTGACCGAGCGGGGGGGACAGATACGCAGTATTTT.

This chain joins TRBV7-2 and TRBJ2-7, with no clear D. There are 15 residues in the CDR3. Trimming shortened V by 5 bases and J by 3 bases, and 17 bases separated the two germline ends. Germline V gene sequence: CDR1 SGHTA, CDR2 FQGNSA. CDR3 amino acids: CASSLTFLPLYEQYF. The CDR3 DNA is TGTGCCAGCAGCCTCACATTTCTCCCCCTCTACGAGCAGTACTTC.

This sequence joins TRBV7-3 and TRBJ2-1; 8 bases fit TRBD2. V dropped 3 bases and J dropped 3; count of bases not matched to a gene: 4. This CDR3 spans 15 amino acids. Germline loops: CDR1 SGHTA, CDR2 FQGTGA. CDR3 DNA: TGTGCCAGCAGCTTGGGACTAGGCGGCTACAATGAGCAGTTCTTC. The encoded protein is CASSLGLGGYNEQFF. Full variable domain (remainder filled in from reference TRBV7-3 and TRBJ2-1): GAGVSQTPSNKVTEKGKYVELRCDPISGHTALYWYRQSLGQGPEFLIYFQGTGAADDSGLPNDRFFAVRPEGSVSTLKIQRTERGDSAVYLCASSLGLGGYNEQFFGPGTRLTVL.

The rearrangement links TRBV18 to TRBJ1-2; TRBD1 matches 9 bases. V shed 2 bases, J shed 8 bases, and the junction held 9 bases outside the gene matches. The CDR3 has 15 residues. CDR1 is KGHSH and CDR2 is LQKENI in the germline V gene. CDR3 sequence: CASSPRSGQGHGYTF. CDR3 coding DNA: TGTGCCAGCTCACCAAGGTCTGGACAGGGGCACGGCTACACCTTC.

This sequence joins TRBV2 and TRBJ2-7; TRBD2 agrees at 8 bases. In germline, CDR1 is SNHLY, CDR2 FYNNEI. The CDR3 has 15 amino acids. With V trimmed by 4 bases and J by 4 bases, 9 bases remained unmatched. The CDR3 sequence: CASSGPNSGEYEQYF. CDR3 nucleotides: TGTGCCAGCAGTGGTCCGAATAGCGGGGAATACGAGCAGTACTTC.

The genes are TRBV27 and TRBJ2-2; TRBD1 is a possible D gene (6 bases). V gave up 2 bases and J gave up 0 bases, with 10 bases separating them. The CDR3 is 16 residues long. Germline CDR1 and CDR2: MNHEY and SMNVEV (reference sequence). In DNA form, the CDR3 reads TGTGCCAGCAGTTTACAGGGGCCAACGAACACCGGGGAGCTGTTTTTT. Translation gives CASSLQGPTNTGELFF.

The rearrangement uses TRBV19 and TRBJ1-6; D call uncertain. This CDR3 is 15 amino acids long. The V end was cut by 10 bases, the J end by 11 bases, with 24 bases between. Germline CDR1 and CDR2: LNHDA and SQIVND (reference sequence). CDR3 sequence reads: CATLPGVSSRTPLHF. The DNA of the CDR3 is TGTGCCACCCTACCCGGGGTGAGTTCTAGGACACCCCTCCACTTT.

CDR3 coding DNA: TGCAGCGTTTGGAGGGGAGGGACTGAAGCTTTCTTT. Protein: CSVWRGGTEAFF. The chain uses TRBV29-1 and TRBJ1-1; D is possibly TRBD1 (5 bases). V lost 5 bases and J 5 bases, leaving 12 bases between the germline ends. Germline-derived CDR1 and CDR2 are SQVTM and ANQGSEA. CDR3 length equals 12 residues.

This sequence joins TRBV3-1 (or the pseudogene TRBV3-2) and TRBJ1-1; 7 bases are shared with TRBD1. CDR1 is LGHDT, CDR2 YNNKEL, per germline (reference sequence). V was pared by 4 bases and J by 4 bases, with 9 bases of the junction left unmatched. CDR3 length: 15 residues. The CDR3 DNA follows: TGTGCCAGCAGCCCCACGGAGGGGGCGTTCACTGAAGCTTTCTTT. Translating gives CASSPTEGAFTEAFF.

V is TRBV19 and J is TRBJ1-6, with TRBD1 matching over 7 bases. This CDR3 region has 15 residues. Germline-derived CDR1 and CDR2 are LNHDA and SQIVND (reference sequence). V lost 5 bases, J lost 7 bases, and 8 bases stayed unmatched. The chain's CDR3 is CASSGPGQQNSPLHF. CDR3 coding DNA: TGTGCCAGTAGTGGACCGGGACAGCAGAATTCACCCCTCCACTTT.

The chain links TRBV6-5 to TRBJ2-2; no definite D call. The CDR3 loop spans 13 amino acids. Trimming left V 6 bases short and J 1 base short, with 6 bases between. From germline, CDR1 is MNHEY and CDR2 SVGAGI. CDR3 sequence (DNA): TGTGCCAGCAGGCTCAGGAACACCGGGGAGCTGTTTTTT. This gives the protein CASRLRNTGELFF.

V gene TRBV6-4 combines with J gene TRBJ1-2; 9 nucleotides align to TRBD1. In germline, CDR1 is MRHNA, CDR2 SNTAGT. The CDR3 is made up of 14 amino acids. The V gene end was trimmed by 7 bases and the J gene end by 4 bases; junction bases not matched to a gene: 7. The CDR3 DNA is TGTGCCAGCACCTACAGGGGGCAATTCTATGGCTACACCTTC. Translated: CASTYRGQFYGYTF.

The rearrangement uses TRBV21-1 and TRBJ1-5. TRBV21-1 is tagged as a pseudogene. The CDR3 is 20 amino acids. The CDR3 reads CASSTLGGGRGTFSNQPQHF. Here the CDR3 DNA reads TGTGCCAGCAGCACTTTGGGCGGGGGGCGAGGTACCTTTAGCAATCAGCCCCAGCATTTT.

The V and J genes are TRBV19 and TRBJ1-6, with 9 bases identical to TRBD1. The CDR3 contains 15 residues. Germline V gene data show CDR1 as LNHDA and CDR2 as SQIVND (reference sequence). The J segment lost 6 bases and the V segment lost 4 bases, leaving 4 bases of the junction unmatched. CDR3 protein: CASSTVQGANSPLHF. Written as DNA, the CDR3 is TGTGCCAGTAGTACGGTACAGGGGGCTAATTCACCCCTCCACTTT.

The chain has TRBV19 and TRBJ1-3; D remains unclear. The germline V and J ends were trimmed by 6 bases and 4 bases, with 7 bases remaining between them. This CDR3 region has 12 residues. Per the germline V gene, CDR1 is LNHDA and CDR2 is SQIVND (reference sequence). This chain's CDR3 is CASSAVGNTIYF. In nucleotides, the CDR3 is TGTGCCAGTAGCGCGGTCGGAAACACCATATATTTT.

This clone has just one count. V and J are TRBV5-8 and TRBJ1-1; 7 bases line up with TRBD1. CDR3 length: 14 residues. V lost 4 bases, J lost 5 bases, and 8 bases stayed unmatched. Germline V lookup: CDR1 SGHTS, CDR2 YDEGEE. The CDR3 bases are TGTGCCAGCAGCAGAAGACAGGGTCAAACTGAAGCTTTCTTT. Translated: CASSRRQGQTEAFF.

To note about this clone: A read error may produce the germline difference seen at one junction end. The chain employs TRBV11-2 and TRBJ2-7; D call uncertain. The germline CDR1 and CDR2 sequences are SGHAT and FQNNGV. This CDR3 has 17 amino acids. CDR3 coding DNA: TGTGCCAGCAGCTTAGAGTACTCGTCCTTTTCCTCCTTCGAGCAGTACTTC. Translating gives CASSLEYSSFSSFEQYF.

The chain employs TRBV4-1 and TRBJ1-5; D is unclear. Trimming left V 0 bases short and J 0 bases short, with 9 bases between. Per the germline V gene, CDR1 is MGHRA and CDR2 is YSYEKL. CDR3 length equals 16 residues. For the CDR3, the DNA is TGCGCCAGCAGCCAAGATTATGAGTATAGCAATCAGCCCCAGCATTTT. The encoded protein is CASSQDYEYSNQPQHF.

This sequence joins TRBV5-1 and TRBJ2-7; 9 nucleotides match TRBD1. This CDR3 is 15 amino acids long. Per the germline V gene, CDR1 is SGHRS and CDR2 is YFSETQ. The junction had 7 bases not matched to a gene; V was cut back by 3 bases and J by 3 bases. CDR3: CASSWIDRGDYEQYF. Written as DNA, the CDR3 is TGCGCCAGCAGCTGGATTGACAGGGGGGACTACGAGCAGTACTTC.

The CDR3 spells CANTDRVGYQETQYF. DNA of the CDR3: TGTGCCAACACTGACAGGGTTGGGTACCAAGAGACCCAGTACTTC. The J gene is TRBJ2-5, the V gene TRBV2; TRBD1 aligns across 7 bases. After removal of 10 bases from V and 0 bases from J, the junction contained 11 bases not matched to a gene. Germline CDR1 reads SNHLY; CDR2 reads FYNNEI. The CDR3 has 15 amino acids.

The chain joins TRBV19 to TRBJ2-7; 9 nucleotides agree with TRBD1. CDR1 LNHDA and CDR2 SQIVND come from the germline V gene (reference sequence). The J segment lost 4 bases and the V segment lost 6 bases, leaving 10 bases of the junction unmatched. The CDR3 has 15 residues. This chain's CDR3 is CASRSVEGQGYEQYF. DNA for the CDR3: TGTGCCAGTAGGTCGGTAGAGGGACAGGGTTACGAGCAGTACTTC. Looking up the rest from reference TRBV19 and TRBJ2-7 gives the full variable domain: DGGITQSPKYLFRKEGQNVTLSCEQNLNHDAMYWYRQDPGQGLRLIYYSQIVNDFQKGDIAEGYSVSREKKESFPLTVTSAQKNPTAFYLCASRSVEGQGYEQYFGPGTRLTVT.

The rearrangement links TRBV4-3 to TRBJ1-2, with 7 bases fitting TRBD1. There are 13 residues in the CDR3. V shed 4 bases and J 10 bases; nucleotides not matched to a gene: 9. Per germline, CDR1 LGHNA and CDR2 YSLEER. The chain's CDR3 is CASSPEGARFYTF. DNA of the CDR3: TGCGCCAGCAGCCCAGAGGGGGCCCGGTTCTACACCTTC.

The V call is TRBV5-6, the J call TRBJ1-1; TRBD1 might be the D (5 bases). Trimming left V 0 bases short and J 5 bases short, with 14 bases between. Germline CDR1 is SGHDT and CDR2 is YYEEEE. CDR3 length: 15 amino acids. The chain's CDR3 is CASSLARGRGTEAFF. The CDR3 DNA sequence: TGTGCCAGCAGCTTGGCACGTGGGAGGGGAACTGAAGCTTTCTTT.

This clone occurred a few times. The rearrangement uses TRBV6-2 or TRBV6-3 and TRBJ2-7; TRBD2 matches at 12 bases. V was clipped by 0 bases and J by 4 bases; unmatched bases: 4. The CDR3 is made up of 16 amino acids. Germline V gene lookup returns CDR1 MNHEY and CDR2 SVGEGT. The DNA of the CDR3 is TGTGCCAGCAGTTACTCCAGGACTAGCGGGGAATACGAGCAGTACTTC. The encoded protein is CASSYSRTSGEYEQYF.

CDR3 region: CASSPSSYEQYF. The CDR3 nucleotides read TGTGCCAGCAGCCCCAGCTCCTACGAGCAGTACTTC. The chain has TRBV2 and TRBJ2-7; D is uncertain. CDR1 and CDR2 (germline): SNHLY, FYNNEI. This CDR3 is 12 amino acids long. V was shortened by 6 bases and J by 0 bases, with 6 bases between the two germline ends.

This chain connects TRBV19 to TRBJ1-1; TRBD1 is a possible D gene (5 bases). Germline assignment: CDR1 LNHDA and CDR2 SQIVND (reference sequence). Trimming took off 7 bases at V and 1 base at J, with 13 bases between the two ends. The CDR3 is made up of 14 amino acids. CDR3 nucleotide sequence: TGTGCCAGTACCCCGTCCCAGGGGAACACTGAAGCTTTCTTT. Encoded protein: CASTPSQGNTEAFF.

This sequence joins TRBV6-6 and TRBJ2-7; 10 positions match TRBD1. This CDR3 is 12 amino acids long. Germline V gene sequence: CDR1 MNHNY, CDR2 SVGAGI (reference sequence). The trim removed 7 bases at V and 5 bases at J, leaving 2 bases unmatched. CDR3 sequence reads: CASIGQGDEQYF. Here the CDR3 DNA reads TGTGCCAGCATCGGACAGGGGGACGAGCAGTACTTC.